This T cell receptor (beta chain) was documented in a study of T-cell reconstitution after alpha-beta-depleted transplantation in children. A library of TCRbeta sequences, prepared with unique molecular identifiers, was generated. In TCRdb, the PCR reads were re-called with MiXCR into one record per CDR3 protein. The sample lists thousands of distinct CDR3 sequences, less than 20% occurring once. General study findings and limits: At day 60, the high TCRbeta diversity found in some patients originated from recipient T cells and thymic progenitors that had survived. Alpha-beta T cells present about two months after transplant were reported to originate from several hundred expanded graft clones. At one year after transplant, newly produced T cells mostly accounted for T-cell counts and diversity.

The CDR3 contains 17 residues. V trimming: 0 bases; J trimming: 5 bases; junction bases outside the gene matches: 14. CDR1 DFQATT and CDR2 SNEGSKA come from the germline V gene (reference sequence). In its sample, this clonotype was seen many times. The antigen is unknown. The chain recombines TRBV20-1 with TRBJ2-7; TRBD2 agrees at 9 bases. The material was PBMCs, mostly from graft donor cells, obtained 180 days after TCRalphabeta/CD19-depleted stem cell transplant. This receptor was obtained from a patient aged 2 to 10 who had a stem cell transplant for inherited bone marrow failure, so the T cells may come from the graft donor. CDR3 in amino acids: CSARDSALAGGRHEQYF. The CDR3 bases are TGCAGTGCTAGAGACTCCGCTTTGGCGGGAGGGCGACACGAGCAGTACTTC.